This T cell receptor beta chain came from a study of shared clonotypes between healthy human individuals. The study, taken as a whole, reports: Naive subsets usually exceeded memory subsets in estimated richness.

As processed by the authors: Quality scores were absent from the junction-only immunoSEQ sequences, so filtering differed. TCRdb keeps only in-frame clones here, not all; method: immunoSEQ multiplex PCR. The DNA was the basis for D and trimming; V, J and clone size are from that table. There are about 1 million clones in the sample; approximately 80% occur only once, and under 0.6% lies in the top ten. Caucasian adults residing in Nashville, Tennessee made up all the donors. As to this clone: The antigen is unknown.

Source material: memory CD4+ T cells from PBMCs. Subset in this sample: CD45RA-negative fraction. The clonotype comes from a young man in good health. Some clones in this sample may be carry-over from other donors' samples.

The CDR3 loop is CASSPLAGPSGELFF. CDR3 in DNA: TGTGCCAGCAGTCCACTAGCGGGCCCGTCGGGGGAGCTGTTTTTT. V and J are TRBV6-4 and TRBJ2-2, with 9 bases fitting TRBD2. Germline V gene sequence: CDR1 MRHNA, CDR2 SNTAGT. The CDR3 extends over 15 amino acids. J lost 8 bases, V lost 5 bases, and 9 bases had no gene match.